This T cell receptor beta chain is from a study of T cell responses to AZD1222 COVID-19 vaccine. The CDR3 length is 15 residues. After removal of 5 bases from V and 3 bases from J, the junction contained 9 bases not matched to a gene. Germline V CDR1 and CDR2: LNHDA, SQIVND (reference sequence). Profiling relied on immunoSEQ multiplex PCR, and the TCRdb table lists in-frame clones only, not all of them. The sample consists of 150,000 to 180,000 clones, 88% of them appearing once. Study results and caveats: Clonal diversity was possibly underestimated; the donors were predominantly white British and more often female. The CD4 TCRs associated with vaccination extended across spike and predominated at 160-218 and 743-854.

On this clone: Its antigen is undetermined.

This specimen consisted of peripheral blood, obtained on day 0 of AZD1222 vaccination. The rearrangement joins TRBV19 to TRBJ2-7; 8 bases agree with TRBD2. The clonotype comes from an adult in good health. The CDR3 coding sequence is TGTGCCAGTAGTCCCAGGAAGGCGGGGGGCTACGAGCAGTACTTC. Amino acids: CASSPRKAGGYEQYF.